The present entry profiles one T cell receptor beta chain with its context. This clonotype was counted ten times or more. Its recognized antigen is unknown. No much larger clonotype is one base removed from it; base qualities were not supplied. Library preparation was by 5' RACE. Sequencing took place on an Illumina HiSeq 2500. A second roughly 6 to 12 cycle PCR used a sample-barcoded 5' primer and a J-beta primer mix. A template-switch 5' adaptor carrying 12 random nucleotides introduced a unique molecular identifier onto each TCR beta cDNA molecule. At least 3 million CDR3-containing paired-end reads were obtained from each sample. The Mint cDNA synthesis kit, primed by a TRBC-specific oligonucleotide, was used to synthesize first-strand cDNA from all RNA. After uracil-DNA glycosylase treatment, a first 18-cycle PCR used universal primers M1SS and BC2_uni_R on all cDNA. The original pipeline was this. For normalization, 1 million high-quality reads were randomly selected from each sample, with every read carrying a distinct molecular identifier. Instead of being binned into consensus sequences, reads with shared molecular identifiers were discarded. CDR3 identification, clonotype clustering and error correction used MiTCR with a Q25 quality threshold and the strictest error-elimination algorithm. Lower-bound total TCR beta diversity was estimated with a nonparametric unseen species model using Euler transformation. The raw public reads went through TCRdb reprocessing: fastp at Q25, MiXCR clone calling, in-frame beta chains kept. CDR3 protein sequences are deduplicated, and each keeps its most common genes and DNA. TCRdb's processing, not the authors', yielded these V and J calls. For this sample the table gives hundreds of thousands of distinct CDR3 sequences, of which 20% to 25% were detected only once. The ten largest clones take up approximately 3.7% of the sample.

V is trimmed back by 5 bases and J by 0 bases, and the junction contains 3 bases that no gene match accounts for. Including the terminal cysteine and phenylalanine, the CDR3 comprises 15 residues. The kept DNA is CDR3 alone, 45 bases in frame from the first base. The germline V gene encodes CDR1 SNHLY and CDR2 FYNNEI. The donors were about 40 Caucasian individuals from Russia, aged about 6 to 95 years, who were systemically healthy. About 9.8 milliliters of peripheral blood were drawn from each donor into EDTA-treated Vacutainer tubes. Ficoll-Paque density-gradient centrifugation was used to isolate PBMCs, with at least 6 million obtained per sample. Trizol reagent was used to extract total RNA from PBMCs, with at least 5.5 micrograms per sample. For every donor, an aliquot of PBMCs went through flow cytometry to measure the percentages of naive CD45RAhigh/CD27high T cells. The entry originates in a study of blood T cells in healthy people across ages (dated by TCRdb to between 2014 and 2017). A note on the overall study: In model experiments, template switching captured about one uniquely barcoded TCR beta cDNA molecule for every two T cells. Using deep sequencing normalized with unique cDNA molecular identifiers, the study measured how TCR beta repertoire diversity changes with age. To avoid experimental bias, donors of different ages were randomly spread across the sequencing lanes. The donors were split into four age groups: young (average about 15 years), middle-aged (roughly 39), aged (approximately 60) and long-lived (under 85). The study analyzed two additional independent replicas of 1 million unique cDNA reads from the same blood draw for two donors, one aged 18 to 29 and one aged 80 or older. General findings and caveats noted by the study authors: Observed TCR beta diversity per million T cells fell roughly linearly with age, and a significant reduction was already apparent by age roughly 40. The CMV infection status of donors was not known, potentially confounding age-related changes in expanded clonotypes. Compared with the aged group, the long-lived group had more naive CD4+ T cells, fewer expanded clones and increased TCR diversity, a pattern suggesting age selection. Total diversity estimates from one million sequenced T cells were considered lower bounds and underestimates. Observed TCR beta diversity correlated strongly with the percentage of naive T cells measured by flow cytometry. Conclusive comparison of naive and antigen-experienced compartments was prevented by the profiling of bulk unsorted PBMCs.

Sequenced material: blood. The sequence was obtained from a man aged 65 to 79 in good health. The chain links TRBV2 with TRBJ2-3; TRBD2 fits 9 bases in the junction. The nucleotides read TGTGCCAGCAGTCCAGCGGGAGGTAGCACAGATACGCAGTATTTT. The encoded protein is CASSPAGGSTDTQYF.